These 25 T cell receptor beta chains share one sample of origin, sequenced in a study of blood T cells in healthy people across ages. Through a sample-barcoded 5' primer and a J-beta primer mix, a second PCR was run for roughly 6 to 11 cycles. TCRdb re-called the 5' RACE reads through MiXCR, storing one row per CDR3 protein. The table lists 1.5 million to 2 million distinct CDR3 sequences, about 50% of them singletons, with over 2% in the top ten. What was sequenced was blood. These receptors originate from a woman between 40 and 55 years old in good health.

This clonotype appeared a few times. This chain joins TRBV13 and TRBJ2-7; the D gene is possibly TRBD1 (5 bases). The DNA end is a closer match to TRBJ2-5, so the J assignment may be wrong. Germline V CDR1 and CDR2: PRHDT, FYEKMQ (reference sequence). The CDR3 length is 14 residues. The chain's CDR3 is CASRPLGPQETQYF. In nucleotides, the CDR3 is TGTGCCAGCAGACCGCTGGGGCCCCAAGAGACCCAGTACTTC.

The chain couples TRBV18 to TRBJ2-3, with no clear D. Germline V CDR1 and CDR2: KGHSH, LQKENI. V was trimmed by 6 bases and J by 0 bases, leaving 13 bases between them. The CDR3 has 15 residues. DNA for the CDR3: TGTGCCAGCTCCCCGGACGGAACTAGCACAGATACGCAGTATTTT. Protein: CASSPDGTSTDTQYF. Filled out from reference TRBV18 and TRBJ2-3, the complete variable domain reads NAGVMQNPRHLVRRRGQEARLRCSPMKGHSHVYWYRQLPEEGLKFMVYLQKENIIDESGMPKERFSAEFPKEGPSILRIQQVVRGDSAAYFCASSPDGTSTDTQYFGPGTRLTVL.

The chain couples TRBV20-1 to TRBJ2-7; D gene ambiguous. The closer fit of TRBJ2-5 to the DNA end suggests the J call may be wrong. This CDR3 has 11 amino acids. Germline V CDR1 and CDR2: DFQATT, SNEGSKA (reference sequence). CDR3 DNA sequence: TGCAGTGCTCAGTCTGGGGTGACCCAGTACTTC. Its protein product is CSAQSGVTQYF.

The V call is TRBV4-2, the J call TRBJ2-1; TRBD2 aligns across 8 bases. The germline CDR1 and CDR2 sequences are LGHNA and YNFKEQ. The CDR3 covers 17 residues. The trim removed 0 bases at V and 1 base at J, leaving 5 bases unmatched. The CDR3 DNA is TGTGCCAGCAGCCAAGAAACGGGGGGGCAGTCCTACAATGAGCAGTTCTTC. It specifies CASSQETGGQSYNEQFF.

This clonotype was found once. The genes are TRBV12-3 or TRBV12-4 and TRBJ1-1; a possible D gene is TRBD1 (5 bases). The ends were cut back, 4 bases at V and 4 bases at J, with 13 bases in the middle. The CDR3 runs 14 residues. CDR3 amino acids: CASSYRPTATEAFF. For the CDR3, the DNA is TGTGCCAGCAGTTACCGCCCGACAGCCACTGAAGCTTTCTTT.

The V and J genes are TRBV20-1 and TRBJ1-1; 8 bases are a match to TRBD1. Germline CDR1 and CDR2: DFQATT and SNEGSKA (reference sequence). The CDR3 length is 13 residues. V was clipped by 6 bases and J by 0 bases; unmatched bases: 3. Here the CDR3 DNA reads TGCAGTGCCGTACAGGGGGTGAACACTGAAGCTTTCTTT. It specifies CSAVQGVNTEAFF.

This chain links TRBV11-1 with TRBJ1-6; D gene unclear. The CDR3 is 13 residues long. Germline CDR1 and CDR2: SGHAT and FQDESV (reference sequence). Deletions cut 2 bases from V and 7 bases from J, with 6 bases between. The CDR3 region is CASSLNLNSPLHF. CDR3 sequence (DNA): TGTGCCAGCAGCTTAAATTTAAATTCACCCCTCCACTTT. Full variable domain (remainder filled in from reference TRBV11-1 and TRBJ1-6): EAEVAQSPRYKITEKSQAVAFWCDPISGHATLYWYRQILGQGPELLVQFQDESVVDDSQLPKDRFSAERLKGVDSTLKIQPAELGDSAMYLCASSLNLNSPLHFGNGTRLTVT.

The chain recombines TRBV4-2 with TRBJ2-3, with 12 bases that match TRBD2. The CDR3 spans 20 residues. V gave up 3 bases and J gave up 0 bases; unmatched junction bases: 13. Germline V gives CDR1 LGHNA, CDR2 YNFKEQ. The DNA of the CDR3 is TGTGCCAGCAGCCACGATCACACTAGCGGGGGGACTACTAGCACAGATACGCAGTATTTT. Translated, it gives CASSHDHTSGGTTSTDTQYF.

This clonotype was detected only a few times. The rearrangement uses TRBV9 and TRBJ1-6; unclear D gene. Germline V CDR1 and CDR2: SGDLS, YYNGEE. V was pared by 3 bases and J by 7 bases, with 8 bases between. The CDR3 has 13 amino acids. The chain's CDR3 is CASSAGWNSPLHF. CDR3 coding DNA: TGTGCCAGCAGCGCCGGATGGAATTCACCCCTCCACTTT.

This clonotype appeared a few times. The CDR3 reads CASSTGTGSNYGYTF. The CDR3 DNA reads as TGTGCCAGCAGTACCGGGACAGGGTCTAACTATGGCTACACCTTC. The chain joins TRBV6-5 to TRBJ1-2; 9 bases line up with TRBD1. Germline trimming cut 5 bases from V and 0 bases from J; bases unmatched to any gene: 4. Germline CDR1 is MNHEY and CDR2 is SVGAGI. CDR3 length: 15 amino acids.

This rearrangement joins TRBV6-2 or TRBV6-3 to TRBJ1-5; the match to TRBD1 covers 10 bases. Germline assignment: CDR1 MNHEY and CDR2 SVGEGT. Germline trimming cut 1 base from V and 2 bases from J; bases unmatched to any gene: 8. The CDR3 has 18 amino acids. The CDR3 protein is CASSYWTGGRVGNQPQHF. CDR3 DNA sequence: TGTGCCAGCAGTTACTGGACAGGGGGACGGGTGGGCAATCAGCCCCAGCATTTT.

The chain combines TRBV7-9 with TRBJ1-4, with 10 bases that match TRBD1. The CDR3 contains 16 residues. The ends lost 0 bases at V and 4 bases at J; junction bases unmatched: 2. Germline values: CDR1 SEHNR, CDR2 FQNEAQ (reference sequence). CDR3 in amino acids: CASSLARDRGNEKLFF. CDR3 in DNA: TGTGCCAGCAGCTTAGCCCGGGACAGGGGTAATGAAAAACTGTTTTTT. Full variable domain (remainder filled in from reference TRBV7-9 and TRBJ1-4): DTGVSQNPRHKITKRGQNVTFRCDPISEHNRLYWYRQTLGQGPEFLTYFQNEAQLEKSRLLSDRFSAERPKGSFSTLEIQRTEQGDSAMYLCASSLARDRGNEKLFFGSGTQLSVL.

CDR3 amino acids: CASSPRMVYEQYF. The CDR3 bases are TGTGCCAGCAGCCCCCGGATGGTTTACGAGCAGTACTTC. This rearrangement joins TRBV7-9 to TRBJ2-7; D is unresolved. Per the germline V gene, CDR1 is SEHNR and CDR2 is FQNEAQ (reference sequence). This CDR3 region has 13 residues. V dropped 5 bases and J dropped 4 bases, with 12 bases sitting between them.

The J gene is TRBJ1-1, the V gene TRBV4-3; TRBD1 matches 9 bases. CDR3 length: 15 residues. The ends lost 5 bases at V and 5 bases at J; junction bases unmatched: 9. Germline V gene lookup returns CDR1 LGHNA and CDR2 YSLEER. This chain's CDR3 is CASSDRDRVGTEAFF. The CDR3 DNA follows: TGCGCCAGCAGCGACCGGGACAGGGTGGGTACTGAAGCTTTCTTT.

The count of this clonotype is one. The genes are TRBV6-5 and TRBJ1-2; a weak D match, TRBD1 (6 bases). V gave up 4 bases and J gave up 4 bases, with 19 bases separating them. Per the germline V gene, CDR1 is MNHEY and CDR2 is SVGAGI. CDR3 length: 16 residues. The CDR3 spells CASSCSVQGWAYGYTF. In DNA form, the CDR3 reads TGTGCCAGCAGTTGCTCGGTACAGGGTTGGGCCTATGGCTACACCTTC.

The chain uses TRBV6-5 and TRBJ2-5; D not certain. CDR3 size: 13 residues. V was clipped by 6 bases and J by 1 base, with 9 bases between them. Germline values: CDR1 MNHEY, CDR2 SVGAGI. CDR3 DNA sequence: TGTGCCAGCAGACAATGGCTCCAAGAGACCCAGTACTTC. It translates to CASRQWLQETQYF.

This clonotype was observed at least ten times. At one end the junction does not follow the germline gene, possibly because of a read error. The rearrangement joins TRBV7-2 to TRBJ2-1; tentative D call: TRBD2 (6 bases). This CDR3 contains 15 residues. The germline CDR1 and CDR2 sequences are SGHTA and FQGNSA. In DNA, the CDR3 is TGCGCCAGCAGCTTGGATCGGGGGACCTACAATGAGCAGTTCTTC. This encodes CASSLDRGTYNEQFF.

This chain links TRBV7-2 with TRBJ1-3; D not resolved. This CDR3 comprises 14 residues. V shed 3 bases and J shed 4 bases, with 10 bases lying between them. From germline, CDR1 is SGHTA and CDR2 FQGNSA. The CDR3 DNA reads as TGTGCCAGCAGCTTCGCCCAAACCGGAAACACCATATATTTT. Translation gives CASSFAQTGNTIYF.

The chain recombines TRBV5-1 with TRBJ2-1, with 7 bases fitting TRBD2. Germline CDR1 and CDR2: SGHRS and YFSETQ. The CDR3 covers 15 residues. Trimming cost V 5 bases and J 5 bases; bases outside gene matches: 10. CDR3 residues: CASRRATSPHNEQFF. CDR3 in DNA: TGCGCCAGCAGGCGTGCGACTAGCCCCCACAATGAGCAGTTCTTC.

This clonotype was found a few times. The chain couples TRBV12-3 or TRBV12-4 to TRBJ1-2; D ambiguous. The V end lost 4 bases, the J end lost 3 bases, and 18 bases lay between the germline ends. This CDR3 has 16 residues. DNA of the CDR3: TGTGCCAGCAGTTCAATTGGGTCGTCTCGGTACTATGGCTACACCTTC. It yields the protein CASSSIGSSRYYGYTF.

The DNA for the CDR3 is TGCGCCAGCAGCTTGCTTTTCTCTGGGGGTCTGAACACTGAAGCTTTCTTT. Translating gives CASSLLFSGGLNTEAFF. This chain uses TRBV5-1 with TRBJ1-1; the D gene is possibly TRBD1 (5 bases). The germline V gene has CDR1 SGHRS and CDR2 YFSETQ. The V and J ends lost 1 base and 0 bases respectively, with 16 bases between them. This CDR3 is built from 17 residues. Using reference TRBV5-1 and TRBJ1-1 for the parts outside the CDR3, the full variable domain is KAGVTQTPRYLIKTRGQQVTLSCSPISGHRSVSWYQQTPGQGLQFLFEYFSETQRNKGNFPGRFSGRQFSNSRSEMNVSTLELGDSALYLCASSLLFSGGLNTEAFFGQGTRLTVV.

In this sample, this clonotype turned up a few times. In DNA form, the CDR3 reads TGTGCCAGCAGCCAAGAGAGACTAGCGGGGGGGCCTATAGAGACCCAGTACTTC. Residues: CASSQERLAGGPIETQYF. The chain joins TRBV4-2 to TRBJ2-5; TRBD2 matches 14 bases. CDR1 and CDR2 from the germline V gene are LGHNA and YNFKEQ. This CDR3 contains 18 residues. Germline trimming cut 0 bases from V and 4 bases from J; bases unmatched to any gene: 7.

On this clonotype itself: Possible read error: a much larger clone is one base away. The V call is TRBV7-3, the J call TRBJ2-3; maybe TRBD1 (5 bases). The V gene lost 5 bases and the J gene lost 4 bases, with 7 bases spanning the gap. CDR3 length: 12 amino acids. Germline lookup yields CDR1 SGHTA and CDR2 FQGTGA. The DNA of the CDR3 is TGTGCCAGCAGCAAAGGGGCAGATACGCAGTATTTT. Its protein is CASSKGADTQYF.

This clonotype was seen a few times. The J gene is TRBJ1-2, the V gene TRBV6-5; 8 bases map to TRBD1. This CDR3 spans 17 amino acids. V lost 0 bases to trimming and J lost 1 base; unmatched junction nucleotides: 7. Germline values: CDR1 MNHEY, CDR2 SVGAGI. The CDR3 region has the DNA TGTGCCAGCAGTTACTCGACCGGGACAGGAAGTAACTATGGCTACACCTTC. This sequence encodes CASSYSTGTGSNYGYTF.

The table lists this clonotype with a few counts. The chain joins TRBV3-1 to TRBJ2-7; possible D gene TRBD2, 6 bases. The V gene's germline CDR1 is LGHDT and CDR2 YNNKEL (reference sequence). The CDR3 extends over 15 amino acids. Trimming took off 1 base at V and 0 bases at J, with 10 bases between the two ends. CDR3 coding DNA: TGTGCCAGCAGCCAAGCCGGGGGTGGCTCCTACGAGCAGTACTTC. This gives the protein CASSQAGGGSYEQYF.